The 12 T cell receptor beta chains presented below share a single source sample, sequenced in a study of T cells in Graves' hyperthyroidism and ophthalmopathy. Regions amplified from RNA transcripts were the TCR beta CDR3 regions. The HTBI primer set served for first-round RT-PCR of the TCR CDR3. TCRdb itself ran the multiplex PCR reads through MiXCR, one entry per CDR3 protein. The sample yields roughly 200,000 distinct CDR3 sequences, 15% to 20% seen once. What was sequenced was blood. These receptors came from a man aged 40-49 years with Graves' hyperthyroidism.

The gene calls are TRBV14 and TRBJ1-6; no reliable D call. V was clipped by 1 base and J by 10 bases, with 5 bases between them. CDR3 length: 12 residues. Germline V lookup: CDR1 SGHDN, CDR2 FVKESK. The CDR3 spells CASSQGTSPLHF. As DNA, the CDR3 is TGTGCCAGCAGCCAAGGGACCTCACCCCTCCACTTT.

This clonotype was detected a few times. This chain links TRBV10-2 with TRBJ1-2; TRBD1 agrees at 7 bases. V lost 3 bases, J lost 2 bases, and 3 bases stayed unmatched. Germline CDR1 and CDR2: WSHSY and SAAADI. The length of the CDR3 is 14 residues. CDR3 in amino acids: CASSEQGSNYGYTF. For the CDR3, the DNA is TGCGCCAGCAGTGAACAGGGGTCCAACTATGGCTACACCTTC.

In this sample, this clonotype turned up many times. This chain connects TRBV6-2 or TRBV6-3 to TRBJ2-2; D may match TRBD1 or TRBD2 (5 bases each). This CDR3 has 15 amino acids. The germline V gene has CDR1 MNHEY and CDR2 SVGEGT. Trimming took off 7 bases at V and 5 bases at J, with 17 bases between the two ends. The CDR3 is CASNQGVRETGELFF. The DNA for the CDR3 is TGTGCCAGCAACCAGGGAGTAAGGGAGACCGGGGAGCTGTTTTTT.

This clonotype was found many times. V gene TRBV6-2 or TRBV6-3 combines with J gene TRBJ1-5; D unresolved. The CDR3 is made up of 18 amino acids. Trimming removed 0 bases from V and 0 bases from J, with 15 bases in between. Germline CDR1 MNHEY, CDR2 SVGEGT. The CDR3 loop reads CASSYSRVVASSNQPQHF. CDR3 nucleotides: TGTGCCAGCAGTTACTCGAGAGTAGTGGCGAGTAGCAATCAGCCCCAGCATTTT.

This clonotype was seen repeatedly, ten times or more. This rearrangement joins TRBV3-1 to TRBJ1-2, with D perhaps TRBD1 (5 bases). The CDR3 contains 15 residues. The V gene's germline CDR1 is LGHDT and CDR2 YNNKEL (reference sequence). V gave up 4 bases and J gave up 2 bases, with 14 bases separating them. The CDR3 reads CASSPPGHRNYGYTF. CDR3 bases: TGTGCCAGCAGCCCCCCTGGACACAGAAACTATGGCTACACCTTC.

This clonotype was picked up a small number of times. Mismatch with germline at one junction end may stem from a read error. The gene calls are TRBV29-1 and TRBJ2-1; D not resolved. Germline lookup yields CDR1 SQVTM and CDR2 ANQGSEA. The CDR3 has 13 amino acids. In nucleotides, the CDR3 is TGCAGCGTTGCCCGGGTGGCTTACAGTGAGCAGTTCTTC. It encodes CSVARVAYSEQFF.

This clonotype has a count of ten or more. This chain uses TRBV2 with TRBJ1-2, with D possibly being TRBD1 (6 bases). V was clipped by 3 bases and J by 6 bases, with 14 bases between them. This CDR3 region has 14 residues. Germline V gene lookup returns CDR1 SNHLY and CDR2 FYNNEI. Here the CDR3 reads CASSESGGPDGYTF. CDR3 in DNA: TGTGCCAGCAGTGAGTCTGGGGGGCCCGATGGCTACACCTTC.

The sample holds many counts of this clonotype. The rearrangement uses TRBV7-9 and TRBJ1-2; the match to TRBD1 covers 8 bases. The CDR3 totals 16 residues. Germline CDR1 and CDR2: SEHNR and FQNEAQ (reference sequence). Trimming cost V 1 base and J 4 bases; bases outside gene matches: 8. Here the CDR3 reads CASSLGGDRGPYGYTF. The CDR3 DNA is TGTGCCAGCAGCTTAGGAGGAGACAGGGGACCCTATGGCTACACCTTC. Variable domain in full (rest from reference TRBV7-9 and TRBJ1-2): DTGVSQNPRHKITKRGQNVTFRCDPISEHNRLYWYRQTLGQGPEFLTYFQNEAQLEKSRLLSDRFSAERPKGSFSTLEIQRTEQGDSAMYLCASSLGGDRGPYGYTFGSGTRLTVV.

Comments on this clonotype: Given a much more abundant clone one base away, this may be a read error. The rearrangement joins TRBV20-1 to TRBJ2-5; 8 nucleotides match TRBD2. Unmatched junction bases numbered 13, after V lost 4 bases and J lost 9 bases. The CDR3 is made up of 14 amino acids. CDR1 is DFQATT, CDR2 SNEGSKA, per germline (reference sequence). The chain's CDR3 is CSATRGGRGEAQYF. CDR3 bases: TGCAGTGCTACCCGGGGGGGGCGAGGGGAGGCCCAGTACTTC.

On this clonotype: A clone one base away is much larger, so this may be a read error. CDR3 bases: TGTGCCAGAGACAGGATTATGAACACTGAAGCTTTCTTT. It translates to CARDRIMNTEAFF. The chain uses TRBV7-9 and TRBJ1-1, with a tentative D call TRBD1 (6 bases). The CDR3 runs to 13 residues. Germline V lookup: CDR1 SEHNR, CDR2 FQNEAQ (reference sequence). With 9 bases removed from V and 0 bases from J, the gap between germline ends came to 11 bases.

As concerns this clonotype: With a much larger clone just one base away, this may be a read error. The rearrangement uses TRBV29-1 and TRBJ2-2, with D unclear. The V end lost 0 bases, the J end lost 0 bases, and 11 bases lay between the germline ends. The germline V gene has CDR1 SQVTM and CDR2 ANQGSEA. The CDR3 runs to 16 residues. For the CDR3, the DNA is TGCAGCGTTGAAGATGAGAGGCATACGAACACCGGGGAGCTGTTTTTT. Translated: CSVEDERHTNTGELFF.

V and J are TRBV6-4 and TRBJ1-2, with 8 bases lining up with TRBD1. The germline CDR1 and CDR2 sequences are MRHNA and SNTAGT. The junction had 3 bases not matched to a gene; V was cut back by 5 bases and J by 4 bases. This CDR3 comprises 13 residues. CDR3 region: CASSSGGAYGYTF. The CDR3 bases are TGTGCCAGCAGTTCAGGGGGCGCCTATGGCTACACCTTC.